This T cell receptor beta chain is from a study of cytomegalovirus exposure and HLA in healthy donors. This clone was observed a handful of times. Its cognate antigen is unknown. General study points: Several top significant clusters appeared, in a later analysis, to be linked to common viral pathogens.

The CDR3 runs to 17 residues. CDR1 is SEHNR and CDR2 is FQNEAQ in the germline V gene (reference sequence). The J segment lost 2 bases and the V segment lost 3 bases, leaving 8 bases of the junction unmatched. The PCR had 60 Vbeta and 13 Jbeta primers. The protocol was immunoSEQ multiplex PCR, while the TCRdb copy is restricted to in-frame clones and leaves out a portion. Among around 99,000 clones listed, 55% to 85% were seen once. The gene calls are TRBV7-9 and TRBJ2-7; 12 bases align to TRBD2. Sample: PBMCs. The sequence derives from a man aged 25 to 40 in good health and CMV-seronegative. CDR3 coding DNA: TGTGCCAGCAGCTTGTGGACATGGACTAGCGGGACCTACGAGCAGTACTTC. This sequence encodes CASSLWTWTSGTYEQYF.